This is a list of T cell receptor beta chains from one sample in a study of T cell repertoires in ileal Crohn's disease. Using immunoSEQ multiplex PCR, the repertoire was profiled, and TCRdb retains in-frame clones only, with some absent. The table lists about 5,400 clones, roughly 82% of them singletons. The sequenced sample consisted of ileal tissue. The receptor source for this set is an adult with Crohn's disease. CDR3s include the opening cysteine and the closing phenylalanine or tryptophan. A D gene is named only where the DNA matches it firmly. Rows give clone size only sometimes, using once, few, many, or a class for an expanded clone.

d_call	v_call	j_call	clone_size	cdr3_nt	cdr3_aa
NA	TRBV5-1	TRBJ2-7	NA	TGCGCCAGCAGCTGGGGGGGCAGCGGTAGCTCCTACGAGCAGTACTTC	CASSWGGSGSSYEQYF
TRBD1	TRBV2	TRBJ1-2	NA	TGTGCCAGCAGTCCTAATGACAGGGCCTGGAATGGCTACACCTTC	CASSPNDRAWNGYTF
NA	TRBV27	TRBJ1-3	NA	TGTGCCAGCAGTTTTCGGGGGGGAGCTGGAAACACCATATATTTT	CASSFRGGAGNTIYF
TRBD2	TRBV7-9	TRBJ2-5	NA	TGTGCCAGCAGCTTTCTGGGACTAGGAAAACAAGAGACCCAGTACTTC	CASSFLGLGKQETQYF
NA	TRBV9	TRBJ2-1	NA	TGTGCCAGCAGCGTAGGAGTAGGCAGCAGCTCCTACAATGAGCAGTTCTTC	CASSVGVGSSSYNEQFF
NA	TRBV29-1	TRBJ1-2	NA	TGCAGCGTTGAAGATCGGGGCGTTTTTAACTATGGCTACACCTTC	CSVEDRGVFNYGYTF
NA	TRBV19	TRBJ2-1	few	TGTGCCAGTAGTATGTCAGAAAATGAGCAGTTCTTC	CASSMSENEQFF
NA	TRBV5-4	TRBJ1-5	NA	TGTGCCAGCAGCTTGGGGACACAGAATCAGCCCCAGCATTTT	CASSLGTQNQPQHF
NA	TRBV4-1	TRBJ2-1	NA	TGCGCCAGCAGCCAAAGCCTTGCCGAGCAGTTCTTC	CASSQSLAEQFF
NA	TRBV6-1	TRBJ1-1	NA	TGTGCCAGCAGGCCGGGACTTACGAACACTGAAGCTTTCTTT	CASRPGLTNTEAFF
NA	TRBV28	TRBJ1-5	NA	TGTGCCAGCAGACCGAAGGGGAGAAGCAATCAGCCCCAGCATTTT	CASRPKGRSNQPQHF
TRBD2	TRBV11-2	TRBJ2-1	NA	TGTGCCAGCAGCTTAGTGGCTCGACTAGCGGAGCTCTCCTACAATGAGCAGTTCTTC	CASSLVARLAELSYNEQFF
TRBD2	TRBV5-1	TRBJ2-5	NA	TGCGCCAGCAGCTTCCTAGCGGGGGGGGAGACCCAGTACTTC	CASSFLAGGETQYF
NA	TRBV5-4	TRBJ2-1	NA	TGTGCCAGCAGCCTGCGTCGACCCCAAAATGAGCAGTTCTTC	CASSLRRPQNEQFF
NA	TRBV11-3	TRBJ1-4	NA	TGTGCCAGCAGCTTAAACCGAAGGCGTGAAAAACTGTTTTTT	CASSLNRRREKLFF
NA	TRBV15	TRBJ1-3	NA	TGTGCCACCAGCAGAAACGGTTGGAGAAACACCATATATTTT	CATSRNGWRNTIYF
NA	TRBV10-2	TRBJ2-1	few	TGCGCCAGCAAGACCGCGAGGCATGAGCAGTTCTTC	CASKTARHEQFF
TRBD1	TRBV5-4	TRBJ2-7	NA	TGTGCCAGCTCACGATCGTCGACAGGGGACTCCTACGAGCAGTACTTC	CASSRSSTGDSYEQYF
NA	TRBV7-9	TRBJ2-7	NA	TGTGCCAGCAGCTTAGAGTACGAGCAGTACTTC	CASSLEYEQYF
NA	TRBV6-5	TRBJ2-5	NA	TGTGCCAGCAGTCCCCCGGCCGCCACCCAGTACTTC	CASSPPAATQYF
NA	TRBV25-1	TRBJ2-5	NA	TGTGCCAGCAGTGAATCGGACGAAACTCAAGAGACCCAGTACTTC	CASSESDETQETQYF
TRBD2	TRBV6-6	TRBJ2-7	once	TGTGCCAGCCGCCTGGCTAGCGGGAGTATCGAGCAGTACTTC	CASRLASGSIEQYF
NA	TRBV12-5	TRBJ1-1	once	TGTGCTAGTGGTTTGGTACTAGGAGGGGCCGCTGAAGCTTTCTTT	CASGLVLGGAAEAFF
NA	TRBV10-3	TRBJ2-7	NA	TGTGCCATCAGTGAGTCGGGGCCTAAAAGCTCCTACGAGCAGTACTTC	CAISESGPKSSYEQYF
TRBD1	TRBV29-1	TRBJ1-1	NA	TGCAGCGGGTGGGACAGGGGGCGAAACACTGAAGCTTTCTTT	CSGWDRGRNTEAFF
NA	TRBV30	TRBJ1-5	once	TGTGCCTGGAGTGTCGGAATATATAGCAATCAGCCCCAGCATTTT	CAWSVGIYSNQPQHF
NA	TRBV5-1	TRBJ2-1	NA	TGCGCCAGCAGCTTGGCCGCAGGGATTTGGTTCTTC	CASSLAAGIWFF
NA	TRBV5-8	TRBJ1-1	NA	TGTGCCAGCAGCGTCTCTTGGGGCCTTCTGGTGAACACTGAAGCTTTCTTT	CASSVSWGLLVNTEAFF
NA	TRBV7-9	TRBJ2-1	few	TGTGCCAGCAGCACCCGGACAGATATCTCCTACAATGAGCAGTTCTTC	CASSTRTDISYNEQFF
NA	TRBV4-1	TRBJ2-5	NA	TGCGCCAGCAGCCGACGGGCCGAGTCGTCCCAAGAGACCCAGTACTTC	CASSRRAESSQETQYF
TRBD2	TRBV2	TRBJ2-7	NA	TGTGCCAGCAGGGGACTAGAGGTGAGCTCCTACGAGCAGTACTTC	CASRGLEVSSYEQYF
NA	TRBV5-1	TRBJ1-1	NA	TGCGCCAGCAGCTTGGCATGGGAGACGGTGAACACTGAAGCTTTCTTT	CASSLAWETVNTEAFF
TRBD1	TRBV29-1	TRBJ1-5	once	TGCAGCGTGACAGGGGGAGGGAGCAATCAGCCCCAGCATTTT	CSVTGGGSNQPQHF
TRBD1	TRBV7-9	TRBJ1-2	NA	TGTGCCAGCAGCCTGGGACAGGGTACCAACATTAACTATGGCTACACCTTC	CASSLGQGTNINYGYTF
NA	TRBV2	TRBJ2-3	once	TGTGCCAGCACCTGGGAGTCGCGGACAGATACGCAGTATTTT	CASTWESRTDTQYF
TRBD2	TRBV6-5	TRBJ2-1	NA	TGTGCCAGCAGTCAACTAGCGGGAGTTATGTATGAGCAGTTCTTC	CASSQLAGVMYEQFF
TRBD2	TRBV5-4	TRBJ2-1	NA	TGTGCCAGCAGCGGGGACAGCGGGAGGGCCTACAATGAGCAGTTCTTC	CASSGDSGRAYNEQFF
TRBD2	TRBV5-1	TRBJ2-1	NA	TGCGCCAGCAGCCTTAGCGGGAGTAACTACAATGAGCAGTTCTTC	CASSLSGSNYNEQFF
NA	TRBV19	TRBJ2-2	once	TGTGCCAGTAGTACCCGGACTCCCTACACCGGGGAGCTGTTTTTT	CASSTRTPYTGELFF
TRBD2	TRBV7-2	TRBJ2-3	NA	TGTGCCAGCAGCAACCTCGGACTAGCGGGAGATACGCAGTATTTT	CASSNLGLAGDTQYF
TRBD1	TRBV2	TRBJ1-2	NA	TGTGCCAGCGATCAGGGGGCCGCTAACTATGGCTACACCTTC	CASDQGAANYGYTF
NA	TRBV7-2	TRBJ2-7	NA	TGTGCCAGCAGCCAGCGCTACGAGCAGTACTTC	CASSQRYEQYF
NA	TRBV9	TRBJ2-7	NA	TGTGCCAGCAGCCTGGGAATTGAGAACGAGCAGTACTTC	CASSLGIENEQYF
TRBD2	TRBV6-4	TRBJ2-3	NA	TGTGCCAGCAAACTAGCGGGAGACGCAGATACGCAGTATTTT	CASKLAGDADTQYF
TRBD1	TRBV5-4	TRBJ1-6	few	TGTGCCAGCAGCTTAACAGGGGGCCGAGTGTCACCCCTCCACTTT	CASSLTGGRVSPLHF
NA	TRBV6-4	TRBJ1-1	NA	TGTGCCAGGACAAAAGACAGGCTGAAGACTGAAGCTTTCTTT	CARTKDRLKTEAFF
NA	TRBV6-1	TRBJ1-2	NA	TGTGCCAGCAGTTGGGGGGCAGGGTCTTCCTATGGCTACACCTTC	CASSWGAGSSYGYTF
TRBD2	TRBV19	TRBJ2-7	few	TGTGCCAGTAGTATAGAGGGCGGGAGGAGCTCCTACGAGCAGTACTTC	CASSIEGGRSSYEQYF
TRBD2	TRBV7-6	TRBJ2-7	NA	TGTGCCAGCAGCAACGGACTAGCCGGCGAGGAGTACTTC	CASSNGLAGEEYF
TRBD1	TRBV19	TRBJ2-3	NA	TGTGCCAGCAGTGACAGGGCCACAGATACGCAGTATTTT	CASSDRATDTQYF
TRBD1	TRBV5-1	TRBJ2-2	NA	TGCGCCAGCAGCTCCCGACAGGGGGCTCGTCGGGTCGGGGAGCTGTTTTTT	CASSSRQGARRVGELFF